This TCR beta chain was recovered during a study of molecular identifiers for immune sequencing clone quantification. Study at large: For replicates, RNA isolated from approximately 20,000 or 100,000 naive CD8 cells was divided into five portions, of which four were sequenced. Study-level findings and limits: Over 99% of effector molecules, but under 1% in naive cells, were held by clones with more than 20 RNA copies. A shared barcode on identical TCR molecules could lead to underestimated sizes for highly expanded clones.

This clonotype was detected ten times or more. Its specificity is not known. In germline, CDR1 is DFQATT, CDR2 SNEGSKA (reference sequence). This CDR3 has 13 amino acids. V dropped 5 bases and J dropped 3; count of bases not matched to a gene: 6. A single record per CDR3 protein comes from TCRdb applying MiXCR to the PCR reads. Of hundreds of thousands of distinct CDR3 sequences detected, roughly 21% appear once; the ten largest clones hold about 0.9%. Sequencing was carried out using naive CD8+ T cells from blood, with Jurkat cell RNA spiked in. The subset denotes: FACS-sorted CD8+CD4-CCR7+CD45RA+ naive T cells. This TCR was recovered from a human donor in good health. Some libraries in this study had Jurkat cell RNA spiked in. The V and J genes are TRBV20-1 and TRBJ2-7; 8 positions agree with TRBD1. The CDR3 here is CSARGGQVYEQYF. CDR3 sequence (DNA): TGCAGTGCTCGAGGGGGACAGGTCTACGAGCAGTACTTC.